Included here is one T cell receptor (beta chain) sequence, with context. The antigen remains unidentified. V lost 1 base to trimming and J lost 5 bases; unmatched junction nucleotides: 2. Germline V gives CDR1 LGHNA, CDR2 YSLEER. CDR3 size: 15 residues. It was with 60 Vbeta and 13 Jbeta primers that the PCR ran. Study processing details: A later analysis counted 80 million or so unique TCR beta chains, around 10 million shared. This table comes from immunoSEQ multiplex PCR, and its TCRdb copy is limited to in-frame clones, with some not included. V and J calls plus clone size are reproduced from that table; the DNA served to infer D and trimming. The table lists roughly 150,000 clones. The data derive from a study of cytomegalovirus exposure and HLA in healthy donors. Overall study results and limits: In a later analysis, compared with equally common non-associated chains, HLA-associated beta chains were more expanded. Reports described diagnosis of cytomegalovirus status by the classifier as highly specific and sensitive.

The sequenced sample was PBMCs. This TCR was sampled from a woman in her fifties or sixties in good health and CMV-seronegative. The chain is built from TRBV4-3 and TRBJ1-4; 9 bases fit TRBD1. The CDR3 spells CASSQAGTGNEKLFF. The DNA for the CDR3 is TGCGCCAGCAGCCAAGCCGGGACAGGGAATGAAAAACTGTTTTTT.